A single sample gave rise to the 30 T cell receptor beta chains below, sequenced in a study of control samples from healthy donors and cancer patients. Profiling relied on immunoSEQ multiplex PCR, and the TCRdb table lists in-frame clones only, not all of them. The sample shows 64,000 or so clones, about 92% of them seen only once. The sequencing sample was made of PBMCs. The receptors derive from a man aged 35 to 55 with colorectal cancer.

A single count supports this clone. This CDR3 is CASSEEIGSSSYEQYF. In nucleotides, the CDR3 is TGTGCCAGCAGTGAAGAAATAGGAAGTAGCTCCTACGAGCAGTACTTC. V and J are TRBV6-1 and TRBJ2-7, with D unclear. This CDR3 has 16 residues. Trimming took off 1 base at V and 0 bases at J, with 13 bases between the two ends. Germline CDR1 is MNHNS and CDR2 is SASEGT.

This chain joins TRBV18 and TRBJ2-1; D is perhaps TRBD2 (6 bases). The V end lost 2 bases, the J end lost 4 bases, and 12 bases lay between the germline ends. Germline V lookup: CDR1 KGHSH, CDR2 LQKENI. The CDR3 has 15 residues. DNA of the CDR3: TGTGCCAGCTCACCAATGGGGGGTGGATACAATGAGCAGTTCTTC. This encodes CASSPMGGGYNEQFF.

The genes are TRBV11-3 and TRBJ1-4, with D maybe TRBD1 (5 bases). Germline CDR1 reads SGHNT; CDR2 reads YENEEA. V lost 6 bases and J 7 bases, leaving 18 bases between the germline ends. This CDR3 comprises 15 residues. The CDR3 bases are TGTGCCAGCAGTACCCCGAGGGGCCGTATTGAAAAACTGTTTTTT. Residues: CASSTPRGRIEKLFF.

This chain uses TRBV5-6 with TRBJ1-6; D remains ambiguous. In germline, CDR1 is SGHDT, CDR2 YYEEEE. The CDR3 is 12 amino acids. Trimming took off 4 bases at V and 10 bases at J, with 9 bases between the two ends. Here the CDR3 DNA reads TGTGCCAGCAGCGCGGTCGGGTCACCCCTCCACTTT. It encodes CASSAVGSPLHF.

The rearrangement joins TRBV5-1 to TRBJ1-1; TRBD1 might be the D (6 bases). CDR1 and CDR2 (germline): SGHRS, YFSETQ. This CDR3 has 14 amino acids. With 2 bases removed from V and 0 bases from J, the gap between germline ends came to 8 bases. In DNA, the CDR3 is TGCGCCAGCAGCTTTGGACAGCTGAACACTGAAGCTTTCTTT. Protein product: CASSFGQLNTEAFF.

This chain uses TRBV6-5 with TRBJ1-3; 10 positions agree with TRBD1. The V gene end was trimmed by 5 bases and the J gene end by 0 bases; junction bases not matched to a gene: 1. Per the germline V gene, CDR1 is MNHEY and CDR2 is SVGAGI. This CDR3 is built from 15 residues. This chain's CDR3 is CASSRDRGSGNTIYF. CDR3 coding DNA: TGTGCCAGCAGTCGGGACAGGGGCTCTGGAAACACCATATATTTT.

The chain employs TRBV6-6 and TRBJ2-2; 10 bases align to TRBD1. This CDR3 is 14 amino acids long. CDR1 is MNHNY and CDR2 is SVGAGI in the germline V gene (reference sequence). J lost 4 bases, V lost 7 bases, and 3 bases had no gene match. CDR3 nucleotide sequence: TGTGCCAGCAATGGACAGGGGGGCACCGGGGAGCTGTTTTTT. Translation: CASNGQGGTGELFF.

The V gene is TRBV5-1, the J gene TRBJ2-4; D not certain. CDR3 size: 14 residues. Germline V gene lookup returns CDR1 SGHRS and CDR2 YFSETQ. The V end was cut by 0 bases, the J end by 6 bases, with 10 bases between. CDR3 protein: CASSLVLGRNIQYF. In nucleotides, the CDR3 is TGCGCCAGCAGCTTGGTTCTTGGTAGAAACATTCAGTACTTC.

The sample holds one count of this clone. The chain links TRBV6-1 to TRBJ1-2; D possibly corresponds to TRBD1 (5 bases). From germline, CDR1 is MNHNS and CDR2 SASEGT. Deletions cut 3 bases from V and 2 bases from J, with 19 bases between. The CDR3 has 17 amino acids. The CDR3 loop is CASSDDSPSTENYGYTF. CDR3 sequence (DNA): TGTGCCAGCAGTGACGATAGTCCATCGACAGAGAACTATGGCTACACCTTC.

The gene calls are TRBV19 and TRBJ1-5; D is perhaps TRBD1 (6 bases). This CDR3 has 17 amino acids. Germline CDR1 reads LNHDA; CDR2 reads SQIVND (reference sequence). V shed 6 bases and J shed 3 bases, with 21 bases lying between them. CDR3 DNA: TGTGCCAGTAGCCCACAAACAGGGTTTTCCTTCAATCAGCCCCAGCATTTT. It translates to CASSPQTGFSFNQPQHF.

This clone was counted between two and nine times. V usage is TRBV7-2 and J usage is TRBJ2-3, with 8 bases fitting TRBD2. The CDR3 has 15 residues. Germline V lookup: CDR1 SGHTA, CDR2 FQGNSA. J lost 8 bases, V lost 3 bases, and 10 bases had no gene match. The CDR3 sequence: CASSLDSRGGRTQYF. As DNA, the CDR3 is TGTGCCAGCAGCTTGGATTCCCGGGGGGGCCGTACGCAGTATTTT.

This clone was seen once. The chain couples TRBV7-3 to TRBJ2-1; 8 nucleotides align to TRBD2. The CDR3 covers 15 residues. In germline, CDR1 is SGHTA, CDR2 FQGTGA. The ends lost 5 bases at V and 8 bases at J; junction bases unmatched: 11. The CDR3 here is CASSPNRGGSDEQFF. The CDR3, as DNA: TGTGCCAGCAGCCCCAACCGGGGGGGTAGCGATGAGCAGTTCTTC.

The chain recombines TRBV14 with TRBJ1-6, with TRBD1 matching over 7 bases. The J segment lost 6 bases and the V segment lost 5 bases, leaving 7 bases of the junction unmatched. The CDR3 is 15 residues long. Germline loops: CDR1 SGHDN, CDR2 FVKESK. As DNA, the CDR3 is TGTGCCAGCAGCTTAACGACAGGGTTTAATTCACCCCTCCACTTT. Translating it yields CASSLTTGFNSPLHF.

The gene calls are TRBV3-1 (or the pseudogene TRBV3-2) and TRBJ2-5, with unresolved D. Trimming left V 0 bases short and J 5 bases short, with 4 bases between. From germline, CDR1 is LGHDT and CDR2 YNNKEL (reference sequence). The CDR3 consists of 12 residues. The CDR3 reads CASSQDGETQYF. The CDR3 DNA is TGTGCCAGCAGCCAAGACGGGGAGACCCAGTACTTC.

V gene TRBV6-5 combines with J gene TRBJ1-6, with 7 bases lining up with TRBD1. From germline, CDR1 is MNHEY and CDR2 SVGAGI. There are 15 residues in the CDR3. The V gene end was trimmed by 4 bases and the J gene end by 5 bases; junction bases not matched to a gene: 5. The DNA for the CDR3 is TGTGCCAGCAGTTCCGGGGACAGAAATAATTCACCCCTCCACTTT. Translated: CASSSGDRNNSPLHF.

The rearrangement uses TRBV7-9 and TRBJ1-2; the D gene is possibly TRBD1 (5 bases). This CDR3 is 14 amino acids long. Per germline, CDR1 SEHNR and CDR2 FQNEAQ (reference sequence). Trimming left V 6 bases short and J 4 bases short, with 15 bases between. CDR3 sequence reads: CASSPGEGPYGYTF. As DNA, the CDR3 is TGTGCCAGCAGTCCTGGGGAGGGGCCCTATGGCTACACCTTC.

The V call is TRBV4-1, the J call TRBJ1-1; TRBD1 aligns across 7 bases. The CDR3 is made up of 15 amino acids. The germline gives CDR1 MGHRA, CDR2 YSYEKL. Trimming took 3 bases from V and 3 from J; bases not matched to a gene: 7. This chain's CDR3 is CASSQPGTEYTEAFF. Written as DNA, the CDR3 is TGCGCCAGCAGCCAGCCCGGGACAGAATACACTGAAGCTTTCTTT.

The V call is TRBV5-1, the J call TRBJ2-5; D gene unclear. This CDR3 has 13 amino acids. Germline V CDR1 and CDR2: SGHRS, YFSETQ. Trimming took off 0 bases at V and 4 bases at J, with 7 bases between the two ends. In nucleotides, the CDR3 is TGCGCCAGCAGCTTGGGGGTCATAGAGACCCAGTACTTC. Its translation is CASSLGVIETQYF.

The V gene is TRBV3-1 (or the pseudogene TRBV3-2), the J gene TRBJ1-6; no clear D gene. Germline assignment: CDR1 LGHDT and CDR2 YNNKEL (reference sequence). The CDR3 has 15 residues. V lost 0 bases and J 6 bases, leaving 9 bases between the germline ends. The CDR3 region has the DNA TGTGCCAGCAGCCAAGAACCCGGCCCTAATTCACCCCTCCACTTT. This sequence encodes CASSQEPGPNSPLHF.

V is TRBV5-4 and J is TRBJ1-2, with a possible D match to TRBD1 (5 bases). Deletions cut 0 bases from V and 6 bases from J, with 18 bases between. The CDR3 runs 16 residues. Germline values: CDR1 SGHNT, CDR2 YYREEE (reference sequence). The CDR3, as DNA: TGTGCCAGCAGCTTGGCAGGAATGGCCCCGGGGGATGGCTACACCTTC. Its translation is CASSLAGMAPGDGYTF.

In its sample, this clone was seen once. For the CDR3, the DNA is TGTGCCAGCAGGTCTCCAGGGGGCTTCTACGAGCAGTACTTC. This sequence encodes CASRSPGGFYEQYF. The V gene is TRBV11-2, the J gene TRBJ2-7, with 8 bases matching TRBD1. The CDR3 extends over 14 amino acids. V dropped 6 bases and J dropped 3; count of bases not matched to a gene: 7. Germline assignment: CDR1 SGHAT and CDR2 FQNNGV.

Here the CDR3 reads CASSRGGAPISNQPQHF. The CDR3 region has the DNA TGTGCCAGCAGCCGAGGGGGCGCACCTATTAGCAATCAGCCCCAGCATTTT. The chain links TRBV3-1 (or the pseudogene TRBV3-2) to TRBJ1-5; 7 nucleotides align to TRBD1. Germline CDR1 reads LGHDT; CDR2 reads YNNKEL (reference sequence). Trimming removed 4 bases from V and 0 bases from J; junction bases left unmatched: 9. The CDR3 runs 17 residues.

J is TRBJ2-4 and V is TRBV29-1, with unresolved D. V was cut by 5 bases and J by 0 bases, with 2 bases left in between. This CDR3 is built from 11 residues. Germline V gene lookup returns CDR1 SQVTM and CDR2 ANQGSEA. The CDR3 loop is CSVLAKNIQYF. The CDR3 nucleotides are TGCAGCGTTCTAGCCAAAAACATTCAGTACTTC.

CDR3 coding DNA: TGTGCCAGCAGTCTATTGGGACAGACCACTGAAGCTTTCTTT. Protein sequence: CASSLLGQTTEAFF. The chain recombines TRBV27 with TRBJ1-1, with TRBD1 matching 7 bases. This CDR3 comprises 14 residues. J lost 4 bases, V lost 5 bases, and 7 bases had no gene match. Looked up from germline, CDR1 is MNHEY and CDR2 is SMNVEV (reference sequence).

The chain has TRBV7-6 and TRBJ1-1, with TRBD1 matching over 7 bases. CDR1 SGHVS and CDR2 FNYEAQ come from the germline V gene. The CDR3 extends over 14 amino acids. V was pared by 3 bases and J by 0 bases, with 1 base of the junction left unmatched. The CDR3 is CASSLGQLNTEAFF. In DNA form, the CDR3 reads TGTGCCAGCAGCTTGGGACAGTTGAACACTGAAGCTTTCTTT.

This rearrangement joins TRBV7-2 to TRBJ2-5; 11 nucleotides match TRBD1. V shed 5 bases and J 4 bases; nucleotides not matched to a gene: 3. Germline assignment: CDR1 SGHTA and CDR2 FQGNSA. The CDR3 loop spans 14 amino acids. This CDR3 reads CASSPGQGGETQYF. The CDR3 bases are TGTGCCAGCAGCCCGGGACAGGGGGGAGAGACCCAGTACTTC.

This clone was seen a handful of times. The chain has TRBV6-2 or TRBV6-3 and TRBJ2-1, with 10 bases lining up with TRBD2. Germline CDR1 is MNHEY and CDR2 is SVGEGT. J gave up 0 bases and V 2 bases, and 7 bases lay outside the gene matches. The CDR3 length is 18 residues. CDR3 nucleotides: TGTGCCAGCAGTTACGAGCGGGGGGGAAAGAGCTCCTACAATGAGCAGTTCTTC. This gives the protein CASSYERGGKSSYNEQFF.

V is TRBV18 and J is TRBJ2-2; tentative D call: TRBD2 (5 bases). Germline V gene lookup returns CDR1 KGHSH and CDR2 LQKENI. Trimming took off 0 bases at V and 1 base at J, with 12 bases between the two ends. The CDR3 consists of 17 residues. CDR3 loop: CASSPPGSAGNTGELFF. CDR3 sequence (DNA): TGTGCCAGCTCACCACCGGGGAGTGCGGGGAACACCGGGGAGCTGTTTTTT.

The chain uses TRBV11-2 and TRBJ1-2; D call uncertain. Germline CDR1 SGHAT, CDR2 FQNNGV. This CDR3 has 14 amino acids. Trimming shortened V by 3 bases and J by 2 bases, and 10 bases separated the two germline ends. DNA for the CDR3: TGTGCCAGCAGCTTGGGGTACACCAACTATGGCTACACCTTC. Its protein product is CASSLGYTNYGYTF.

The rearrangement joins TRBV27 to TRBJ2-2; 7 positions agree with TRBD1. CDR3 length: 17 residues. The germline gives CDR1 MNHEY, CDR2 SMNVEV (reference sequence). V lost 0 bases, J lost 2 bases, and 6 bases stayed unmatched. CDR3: CASSLSGWDRNTGELFF. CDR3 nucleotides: TGTGCCAGCAGTTTATCTGGGTGGGACAGAAACACCGGGGAGCTGTTTTTT.